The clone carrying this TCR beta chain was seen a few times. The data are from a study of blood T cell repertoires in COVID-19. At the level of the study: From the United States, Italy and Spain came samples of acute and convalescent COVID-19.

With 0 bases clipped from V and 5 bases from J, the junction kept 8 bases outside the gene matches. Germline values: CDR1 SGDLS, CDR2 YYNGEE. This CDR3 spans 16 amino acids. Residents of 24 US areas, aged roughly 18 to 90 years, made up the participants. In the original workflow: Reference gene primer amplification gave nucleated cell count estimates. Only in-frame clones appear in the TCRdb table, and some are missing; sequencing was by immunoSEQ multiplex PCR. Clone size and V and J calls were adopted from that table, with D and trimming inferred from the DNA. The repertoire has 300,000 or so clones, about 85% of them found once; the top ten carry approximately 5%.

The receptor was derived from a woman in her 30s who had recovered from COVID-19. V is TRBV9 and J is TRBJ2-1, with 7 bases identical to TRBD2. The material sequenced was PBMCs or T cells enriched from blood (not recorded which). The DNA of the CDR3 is TGTGCCAGCAGCGTAGACCCTAGCGGCATACACAATGAGCAGTTCTTC. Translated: CASSVDPSGIHNEQFF.